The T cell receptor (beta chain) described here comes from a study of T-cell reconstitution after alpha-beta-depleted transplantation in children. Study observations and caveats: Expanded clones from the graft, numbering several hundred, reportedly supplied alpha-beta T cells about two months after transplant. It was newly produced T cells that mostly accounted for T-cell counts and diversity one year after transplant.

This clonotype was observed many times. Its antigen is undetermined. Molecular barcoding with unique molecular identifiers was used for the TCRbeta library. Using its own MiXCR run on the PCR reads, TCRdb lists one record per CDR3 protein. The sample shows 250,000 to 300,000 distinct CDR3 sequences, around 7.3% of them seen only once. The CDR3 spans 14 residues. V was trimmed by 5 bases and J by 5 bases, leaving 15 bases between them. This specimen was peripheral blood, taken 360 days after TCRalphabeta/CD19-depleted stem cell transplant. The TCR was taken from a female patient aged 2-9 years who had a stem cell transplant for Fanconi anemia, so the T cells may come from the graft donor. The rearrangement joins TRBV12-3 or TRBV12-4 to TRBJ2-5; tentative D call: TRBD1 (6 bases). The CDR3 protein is CASSLTQGWETQYF. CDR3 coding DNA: TGTGCCAGCAGTCTAACACAGGGTTGGGAGACCCAGTACTTC.